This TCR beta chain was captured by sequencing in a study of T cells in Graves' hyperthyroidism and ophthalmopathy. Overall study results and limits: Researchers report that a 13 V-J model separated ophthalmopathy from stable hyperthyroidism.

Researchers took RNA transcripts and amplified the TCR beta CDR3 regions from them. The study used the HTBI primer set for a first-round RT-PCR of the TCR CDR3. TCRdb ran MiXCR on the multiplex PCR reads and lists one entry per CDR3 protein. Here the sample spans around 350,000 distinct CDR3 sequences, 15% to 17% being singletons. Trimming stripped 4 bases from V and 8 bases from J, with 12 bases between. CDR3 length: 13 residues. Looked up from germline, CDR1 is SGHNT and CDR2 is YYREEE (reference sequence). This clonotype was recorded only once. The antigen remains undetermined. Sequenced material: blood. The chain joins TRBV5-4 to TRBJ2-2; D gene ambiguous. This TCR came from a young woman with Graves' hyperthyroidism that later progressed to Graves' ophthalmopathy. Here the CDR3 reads CASSPTAGGELFF. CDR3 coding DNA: TGTGCCAGCAGCCCTACGGCCGGAGGGGAGCTGTTTTTT. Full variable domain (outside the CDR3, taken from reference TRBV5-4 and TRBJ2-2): ETGVTQSPTHLIKTRGQQVTLRCSSQSGHNTVSWYQQALGQGPQFIFQYYREEENGRGNFPPRFSGLQFPNYSSELNVNALELDDSALYLCASSPTAGGELFFGEGSRLTVL.